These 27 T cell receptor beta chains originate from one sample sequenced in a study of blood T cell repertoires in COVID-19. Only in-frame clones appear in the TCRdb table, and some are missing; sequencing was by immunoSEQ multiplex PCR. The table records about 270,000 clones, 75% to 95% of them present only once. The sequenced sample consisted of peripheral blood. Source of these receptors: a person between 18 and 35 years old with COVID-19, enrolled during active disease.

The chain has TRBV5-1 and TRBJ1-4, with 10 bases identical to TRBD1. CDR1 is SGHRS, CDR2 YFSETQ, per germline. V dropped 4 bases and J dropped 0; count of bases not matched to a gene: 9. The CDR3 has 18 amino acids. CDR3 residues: CASSNGQGGIATNEKLFF. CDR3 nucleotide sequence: TGCGCCAGCAGCAATGGACAGGGGGGGATCGCAACTAATGAAAAACTGTTTTTT.

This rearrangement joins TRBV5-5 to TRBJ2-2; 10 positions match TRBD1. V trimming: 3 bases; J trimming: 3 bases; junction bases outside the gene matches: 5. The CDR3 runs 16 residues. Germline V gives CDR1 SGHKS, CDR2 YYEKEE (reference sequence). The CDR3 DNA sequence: TGTGCCAGCAGCTCCGACAGGGGGCTGGACACCGGGGAGCTGTTTTTT. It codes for CASSSDRGLDTGELFF.

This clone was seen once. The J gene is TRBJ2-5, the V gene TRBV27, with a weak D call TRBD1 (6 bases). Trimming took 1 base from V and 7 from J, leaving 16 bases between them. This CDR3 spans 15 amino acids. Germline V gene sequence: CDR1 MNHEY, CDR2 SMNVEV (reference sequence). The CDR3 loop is CASSLYGQSEGTQYF. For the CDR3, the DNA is TGTGCCAGCAGTTTATACGGACAGTCCGAAGGGACCCAGTACTTC.

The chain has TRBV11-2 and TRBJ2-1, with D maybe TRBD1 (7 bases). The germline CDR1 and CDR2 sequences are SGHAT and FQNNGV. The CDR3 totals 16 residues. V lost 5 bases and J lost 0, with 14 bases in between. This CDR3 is CASSRPGGSSYNEQFF. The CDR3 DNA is TGTGCCAGCAGCCGGCCAGGGGGGAGCTCCTACAATGAGCAGTTCTTC.

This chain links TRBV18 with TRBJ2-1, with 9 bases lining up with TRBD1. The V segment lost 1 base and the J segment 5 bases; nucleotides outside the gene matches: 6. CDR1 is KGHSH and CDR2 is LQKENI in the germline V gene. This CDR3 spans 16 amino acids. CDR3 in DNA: TGTGCCAGCTCACCACGGGGGACAGGGCGCCACAATGAGCAGTTCTTC. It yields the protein CASSPRGTGRHNEQFF.

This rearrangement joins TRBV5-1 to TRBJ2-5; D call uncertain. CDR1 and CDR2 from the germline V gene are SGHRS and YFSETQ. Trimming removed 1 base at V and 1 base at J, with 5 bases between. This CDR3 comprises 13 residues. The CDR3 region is CASSLPPQETQYF. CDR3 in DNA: TGCGCCAGCAGCTTGCCTCCCCAAGAGACCCAGTACTTC.

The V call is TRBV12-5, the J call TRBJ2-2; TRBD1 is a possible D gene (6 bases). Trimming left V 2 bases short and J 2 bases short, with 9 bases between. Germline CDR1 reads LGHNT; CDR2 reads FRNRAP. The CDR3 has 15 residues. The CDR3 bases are TGTGCTAGTGGTTTGACGACAGGAAACACCGGGGAGCTGTTTTTT. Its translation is CASGLTTGNTGELFF.

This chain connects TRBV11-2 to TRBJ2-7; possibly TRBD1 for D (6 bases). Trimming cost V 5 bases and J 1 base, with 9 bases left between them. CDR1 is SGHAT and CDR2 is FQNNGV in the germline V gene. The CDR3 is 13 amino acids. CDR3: CASSPGQSYEQYF. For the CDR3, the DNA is TGTGCCAGCAGCCCCGGACAGTCCTACGAGCAGTACTTC.

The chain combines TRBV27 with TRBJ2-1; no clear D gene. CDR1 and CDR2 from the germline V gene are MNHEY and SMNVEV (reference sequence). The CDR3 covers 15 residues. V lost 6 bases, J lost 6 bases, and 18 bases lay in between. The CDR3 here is CASSVSPPAANEQFF. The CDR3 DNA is TGTGCCAGCAGCGTCTCCCCCCCCGCGGCCAATGAGCAGTTCTTC.

CDR3 sequence reads: CASSIEAGVARTQYF. Here the CDR3 DNA reads TGTGCCAGTAGTATAGAAGCGGGGGTAGCAAGGACCCAGTACTTC. V usage is TRBV19 and J usage is TRBJ2-5; TRBD2 agrees at 8 bases. V shed 0 bases, J shed 7 bases, and the junction held 7 bases outside the gene matches. The CDR3 is 15 amino acids. From germline, CDR1 is LNHDA and CDR2 SQIVND (reference sequence).

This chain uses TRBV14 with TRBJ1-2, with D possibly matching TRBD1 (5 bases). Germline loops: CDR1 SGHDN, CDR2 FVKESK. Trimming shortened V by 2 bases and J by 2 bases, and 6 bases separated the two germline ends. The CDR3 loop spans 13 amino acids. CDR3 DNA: TGTGCCAGCAGCCAATCAGGGAACTATGGCTACACCTTC. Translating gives CASSQSGNYGYTF.

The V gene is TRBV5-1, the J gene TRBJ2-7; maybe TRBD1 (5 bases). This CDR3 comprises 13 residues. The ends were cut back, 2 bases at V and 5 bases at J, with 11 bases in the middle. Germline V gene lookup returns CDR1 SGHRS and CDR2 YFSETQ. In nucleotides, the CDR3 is TGCGCCAGCAGCTTTAGGGGCATGGACGAGCAGTACTTC. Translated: CASSFRGMDEQYF.

The CDR3, as DNA: TGTGCCAGCAGCTTAAGACAGGGGGGGGCTAATGAAAAACTGTTTTTT. Protein sequence: CASSLRQGGANEKLFF. V usage is TRBV7-8 and J usage is TRBJ1-4, with 9 bases aligning to TRBD1. The V gene end was trimmed by 2 bases and the J gene end by 3 bases; junction bases not matched to a gene: 4. The CDR3 has 16 residues. Germline values: CDR1 SGHVS, CDR2 FQNEAQ.

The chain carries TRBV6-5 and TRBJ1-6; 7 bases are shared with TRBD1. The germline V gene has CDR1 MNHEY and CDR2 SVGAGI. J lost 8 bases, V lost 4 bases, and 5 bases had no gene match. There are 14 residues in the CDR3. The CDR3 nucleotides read TGTGCCAGCAGTTTGGACAGGCGGGATTCACCCCTCCACTTT. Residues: CASSLDRRDSPLHF.

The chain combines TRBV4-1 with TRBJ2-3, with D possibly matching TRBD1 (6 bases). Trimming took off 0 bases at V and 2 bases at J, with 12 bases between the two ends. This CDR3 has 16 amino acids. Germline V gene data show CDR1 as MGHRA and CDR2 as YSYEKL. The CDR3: CASSQEGGLNTDTQYF. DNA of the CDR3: TGCGCCAGCAGCCAAGAAGGGGGATTGAACACAGATACGCAGTATTTT.

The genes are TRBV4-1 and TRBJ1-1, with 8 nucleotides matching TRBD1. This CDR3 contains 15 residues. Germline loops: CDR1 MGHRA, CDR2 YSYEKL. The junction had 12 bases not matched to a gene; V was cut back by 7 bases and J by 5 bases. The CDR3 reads CASTPGGQGYTEAFF. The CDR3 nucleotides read TGCGCCAGCACCCCGGGCGGACAGGGTTATACTGAAGCTTTCTTT.

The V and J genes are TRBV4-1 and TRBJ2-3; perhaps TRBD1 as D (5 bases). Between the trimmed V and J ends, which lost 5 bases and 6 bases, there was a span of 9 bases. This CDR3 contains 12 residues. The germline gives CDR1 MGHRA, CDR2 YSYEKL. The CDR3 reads CASSSGFDTQYF. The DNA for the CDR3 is TGCGCCAGCAGCTCAGGGTTCGATACGCAGTATTTT.

The DNA of the CDR3 is TGCAGCGTTGAATCACCAATCGGGACTAGCGGGAGCTCAGATACGCAGTATTTT. This gives the protein CSVESPIGTSGSSDTQYF. The rearrangement links TRBV29-1 to TRBJ2-3; 14 bases fit TRBD2. The CDR3 consists of 18 residues. Trimming took 2 bases from V and 4 from J; bases not matched to a gene: 11. Germline CDR1 and CDR2: SQVTM and ANQGSEA.

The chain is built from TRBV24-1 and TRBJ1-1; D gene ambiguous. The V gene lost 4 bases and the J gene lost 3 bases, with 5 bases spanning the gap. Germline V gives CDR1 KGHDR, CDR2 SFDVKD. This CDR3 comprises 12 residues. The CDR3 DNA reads TGTGCCACCAGTGACCCAGACACTGAAGCTTTCTTT. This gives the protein CATSDPDTEAFF.

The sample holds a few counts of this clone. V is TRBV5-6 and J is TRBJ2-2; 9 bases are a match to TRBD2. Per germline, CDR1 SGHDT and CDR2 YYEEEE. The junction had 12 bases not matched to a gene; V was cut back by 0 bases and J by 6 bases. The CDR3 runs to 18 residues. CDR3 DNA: TGTGCCAGCAGCTTGGGGGCGGGAGGGCCAACCAAAGCCGGGGAGCTGTTTTTT. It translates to CASSLGAGGPTKAGELFF.

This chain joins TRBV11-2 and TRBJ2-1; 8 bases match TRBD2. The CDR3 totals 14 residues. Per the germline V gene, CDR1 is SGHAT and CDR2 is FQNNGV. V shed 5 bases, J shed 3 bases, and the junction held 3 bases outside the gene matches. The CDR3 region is CASSVTSGYNEQFF. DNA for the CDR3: TGTGCCAGCAGCGTCACTAGCGGCTACAATGAGCAGTTCTTC. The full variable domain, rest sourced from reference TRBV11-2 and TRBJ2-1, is EAGVAQSPRYKIIEKRQSVAFWCNPISGHATLYWYQQILGQGPKLLIQFQNNGVVDDSQLPKDRFSAERLKGVDSTLKIQPAKLEDSAVYLCASSVTSGYNEQFFGPGTRLTVL.

This CDR3 is CASSVGASKDTQYF. As DNA, the CDR3 is TGTGCCAGCAGCGTGGGGGCGTCAAAGGATACGCAGTATTTT. The chain employs TRBV9 and TRBJ2-3; the D gene is possibly TRBD1 (6 bases). V lost 2 bases and J 6 bases, leaving 13 bases between the germline ends. Germline lookup yields CDR1 SGDLS and CDR2 YYNGEE. The CDR3 contains 14 residues. The whole variable domain, filled in from reference TRBV9 and TRBJ2-3, reads DSGVTQTPKHLITATGQRVTLRCSPRSGDLSVYWYQQSLDQGLQFLIQYYNGEERAKGNILERFSAQQFPDLHSELNLSSLELGDSALYFCASSVGASKDTQYFGPGTRLTVL.

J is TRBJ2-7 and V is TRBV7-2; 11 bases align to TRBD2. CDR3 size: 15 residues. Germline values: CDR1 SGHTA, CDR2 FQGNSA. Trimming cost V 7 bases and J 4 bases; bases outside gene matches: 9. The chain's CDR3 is CASNRLAGKGYEQYF. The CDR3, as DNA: TGTGCCAGCAACAGACTAGCGGGAAAAGGGTACGAGCAGTACTTC. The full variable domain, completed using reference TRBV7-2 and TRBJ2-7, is GAGVSQSPSNKVTEKGKDVELRCDPISGHTALYWYRQSLGQGLEFLIYFQGNSAPDKSGLPSDRFSAERTGGSVSTLTIQRTQQEDSAVYLCASNRLAGKGYEQYFGPGTRLTVT.

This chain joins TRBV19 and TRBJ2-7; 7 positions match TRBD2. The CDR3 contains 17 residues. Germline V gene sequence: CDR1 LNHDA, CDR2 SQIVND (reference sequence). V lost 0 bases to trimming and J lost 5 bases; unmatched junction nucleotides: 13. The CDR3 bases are TGTGCCAGTAGTATAGATCGTCCGGGGGGAGGATTCGACGAGCAGTACTTC. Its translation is CASSIDRPGGGFDEQYF.

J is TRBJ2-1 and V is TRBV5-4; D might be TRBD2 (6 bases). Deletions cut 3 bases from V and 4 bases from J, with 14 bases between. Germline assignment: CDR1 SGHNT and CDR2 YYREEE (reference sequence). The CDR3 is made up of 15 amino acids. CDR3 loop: CASSWGYGGYNEQFF. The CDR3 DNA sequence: TGTGCCAGCAGCTGGGGGTATGGGGGGTACAATGAGCAGTTCTTC.

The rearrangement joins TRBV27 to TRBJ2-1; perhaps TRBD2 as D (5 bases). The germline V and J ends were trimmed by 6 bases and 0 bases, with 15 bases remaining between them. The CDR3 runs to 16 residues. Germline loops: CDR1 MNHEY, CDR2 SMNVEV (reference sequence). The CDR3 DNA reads TGTGCCAGCAGCTCCGGAGGCGCCAGCTCCTACAATGAGCAGTTCTTC. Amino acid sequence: CASSSGGASSYNEQFF.

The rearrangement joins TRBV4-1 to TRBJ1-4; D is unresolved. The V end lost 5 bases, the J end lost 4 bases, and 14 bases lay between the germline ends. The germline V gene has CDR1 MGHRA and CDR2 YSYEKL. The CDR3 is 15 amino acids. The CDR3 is CASSYQGLNNEKLFF. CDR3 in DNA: TGCGCCAGCAGCTACCAAGGACTGAATAATGAAAAACTGTTTTTT.